This T cell receptor (beta chain) appears in the sequencing data of a study of T cells expressing NK-cell markers. TCRdb reprocessed the 5' RACE reads and keeps a single row for each CDR3 protein, giving no DNA. Recorded here are around 8,000 distinct CDR3 sequences; the top ten clones represent 10%. The CDR3 extends over 14 amino acids. Looked up from germline, CDR1 is PRHDT and CDR2 is FYEKMQ (reference sequence). The chain is built from TRBV13 and TRBJ1-5; TCRdb's D call, TRBD1, is unchecked because there is no DNA. What was sequenced was blood T cells: a sorted CD56 or NKG2C T cell subset, CD4+ or CD8+ T cells, or bulk PBMC T cells (not recorded which). This clonotype was obtained from a man aged 18 to 35 in good health. CDR3: CASSVGTGNQPQHF.